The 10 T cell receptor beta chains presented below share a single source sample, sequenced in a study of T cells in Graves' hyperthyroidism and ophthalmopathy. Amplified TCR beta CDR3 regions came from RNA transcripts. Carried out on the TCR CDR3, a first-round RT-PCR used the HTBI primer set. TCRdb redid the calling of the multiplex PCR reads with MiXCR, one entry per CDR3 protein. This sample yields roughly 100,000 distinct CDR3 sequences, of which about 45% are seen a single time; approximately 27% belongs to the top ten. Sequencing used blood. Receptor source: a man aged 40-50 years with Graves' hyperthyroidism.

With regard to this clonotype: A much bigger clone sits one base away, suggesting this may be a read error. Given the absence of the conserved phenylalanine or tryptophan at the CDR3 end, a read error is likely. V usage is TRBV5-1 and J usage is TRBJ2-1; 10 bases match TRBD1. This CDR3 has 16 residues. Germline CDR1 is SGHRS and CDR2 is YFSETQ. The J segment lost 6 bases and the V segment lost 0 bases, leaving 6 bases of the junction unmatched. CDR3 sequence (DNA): TGCGCCAGCAGCTTGGGGGCGGGACAGGGGACCAATGAGCAGTTCCTC. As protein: CASSLGAGQGTNEQFL.

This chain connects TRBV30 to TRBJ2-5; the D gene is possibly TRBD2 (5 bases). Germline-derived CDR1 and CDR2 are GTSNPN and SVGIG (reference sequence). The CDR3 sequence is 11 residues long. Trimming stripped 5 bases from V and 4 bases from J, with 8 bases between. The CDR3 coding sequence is TGTGCCTGGCGCCGGGGAGAGACCCAGTACTTC. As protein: CAWRRGETQYF.

The CDR3 is CASSVDVTGRALLTQYF. The CDR3 coding sequence is TGTGCCAGCAGCGTGGACGTTACGGGGAGGGCTTTACTTACGCAGTATTTT. V and J are TRBV9 and TRBJ2-3; 7 bases are shared with TRBD2. V was pared by 2 bases and J by 8 bases, with 17 bases of the junction left unmatched. The CDR3 runs 17 residues. The V gene's germline CDR1 is SGDLS and CDR2 YYNGEE.

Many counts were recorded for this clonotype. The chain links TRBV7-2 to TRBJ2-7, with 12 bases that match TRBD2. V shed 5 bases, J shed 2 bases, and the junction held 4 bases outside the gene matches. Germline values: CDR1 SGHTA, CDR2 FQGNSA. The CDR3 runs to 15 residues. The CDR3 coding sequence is TGTGCCAGCAGCACTACTAGCGGGGGGACCTACGAGCAGTACTTC. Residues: CASSTTSGGTYEQYF.

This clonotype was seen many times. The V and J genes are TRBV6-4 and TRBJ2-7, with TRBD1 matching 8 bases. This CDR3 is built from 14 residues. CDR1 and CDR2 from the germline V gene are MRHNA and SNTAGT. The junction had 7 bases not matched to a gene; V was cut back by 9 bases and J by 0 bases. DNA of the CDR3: TGTGCCAGGGGAGACAGGGGCGACTCCTACGAGCAGTACTTC. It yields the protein CARGDRGDSYEQYF.

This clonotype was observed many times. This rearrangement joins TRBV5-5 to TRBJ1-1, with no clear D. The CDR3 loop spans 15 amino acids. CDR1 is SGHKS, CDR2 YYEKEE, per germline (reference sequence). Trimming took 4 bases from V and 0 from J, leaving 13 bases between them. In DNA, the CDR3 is TGTGCCAGCAGCCCCCGGGCCTCCCTGAACACTGAAGCTTTCTTT. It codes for CASSPRASLNTEAFF.

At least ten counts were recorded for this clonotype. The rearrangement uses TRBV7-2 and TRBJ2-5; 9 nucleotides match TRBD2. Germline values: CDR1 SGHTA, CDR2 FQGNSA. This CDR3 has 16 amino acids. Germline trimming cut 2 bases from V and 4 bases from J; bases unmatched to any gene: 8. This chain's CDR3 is CASSLRGGRAAETQYF. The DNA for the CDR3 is TGTGCCAGCAGCTTACGAGGCGGGAGGGCCGCAGAGACCCAGTACTTC.

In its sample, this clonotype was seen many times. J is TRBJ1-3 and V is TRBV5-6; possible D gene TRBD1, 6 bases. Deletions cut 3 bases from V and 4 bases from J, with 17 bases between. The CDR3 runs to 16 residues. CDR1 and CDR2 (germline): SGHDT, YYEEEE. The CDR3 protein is CASSWADSGWGNTIYF. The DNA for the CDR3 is TGTGCCAGCAGCTGGGCGGACAGCGGTTGGGGAAACACCATATATTTT.

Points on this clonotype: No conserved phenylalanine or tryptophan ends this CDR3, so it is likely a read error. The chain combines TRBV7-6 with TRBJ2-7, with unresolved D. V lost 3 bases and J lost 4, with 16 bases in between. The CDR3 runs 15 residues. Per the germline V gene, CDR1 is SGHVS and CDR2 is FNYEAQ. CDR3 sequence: CASSFGSVRRYEQYL. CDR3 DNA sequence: TGTGCCAGCAGCTTTGGCAGCGTCAGGCGGTACGAGCAGTACCTC.

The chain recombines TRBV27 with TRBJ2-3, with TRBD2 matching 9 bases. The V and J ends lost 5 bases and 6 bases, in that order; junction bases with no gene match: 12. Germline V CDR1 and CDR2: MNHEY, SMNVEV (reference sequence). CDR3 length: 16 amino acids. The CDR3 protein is CASSPRSGRVMDTQYF. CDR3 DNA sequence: TGTGCCAGCAGTCCTCGTAGCGGGAGAGTGATGGATACGCAGTATTTT.